This T cell receptor beta chain was identified during a study of cytomegalovirus exposure and HLA in healthy donors. Study information: It was reported in a later analysis that the approximately 120 validation repertoires used the same platform as the 550 to 850 first-cohort repertoires.

In germline, CDR1 is SGHDT, CDR2 YYEEEE. CDR3 length equals 12 residues. Trimming took 2 bases from V and 10 from J, leaving 12 bases between them. Profiled with immunoSEQ multiplex PCR; TCRdb holds only in-frame clones, not every one. The table has around 300,000 clones, nearly 90% seen once. This clone appeared once. Its antigen is unknown. Overall study results and limits: It was approximately 170 TCR beta chains that were listed as cytomegalovirus-associated.

The sample consisted of PBMCs. The chain combines TRBV5-6 with TRBJ1-2; tentatively, D is TRBD1 (6 bases). The sequence was collected from a man aged 30-40 years in good health and CMV-seronegative. This CDR3 is CASSLTGWPYTF. CDR3 DNA sequence: TGTGCCAGCAGCTTAACAGGGTGGCCCTACACCTTC.